The source of this TCR beta chain is a study of CD4 T cells in relation to SARS-CoV-2 and coronaviruses (dated by TCRdb to the early 2020s). A note on the overall study: The ViraFEST assay cultured PBMCs with antigen for 10 days, then sequenced TCR beta CDR3s to find antigen-specific clonal expansions. Using patient-derived lymphoblastoid cell lines, the shared crossreactive spike epitopes were mapped to their HLA restriction. Expansion assays from other donors in the study were sequenced with a different, Illumina-based TCR-beta assay. Samples from three pre-COVID donors and the naive versus memory experiments were sequenced with the Adaptive Biotechnologies TCR-sequencing kit; other data were Illumina-based. At the level of individual TCR clonotypes, the study measured memory CD4+ T cell crossreactivity between SARS-CoV-2 spike protein and common cold coronavirus spike proteins. An HIV-1 Nef peptide pool or a culture without peptide was used as the negative reference condition.

CD4+ T cells from unexposed donors were collected before the COVID-19 pandemic (2011-2018). Following 10 days of culture, the EasySep CD4+ T cell isolation kit was used to isolate CD4+ T cells. As cell numbers permitted, CD4+ T cells from unexposed donors were tested for reactivity to SARS-CoV-2 S and N and to four common cold coronavirus spike pools. Each well held more than 1.5 million PBMCs cultured in IMDM containing approximately 4.7% human AB serum and roughly 10 IU/ml IL-2. Half of the culture medium was replaced with fresh IL-2-containing medium on days 3 and 7. Triplicate replicate wells were generally used for each peptide culture condition. Leukapheresis product for the unexposed donors was bought commercially. Ficoll-Paque PLUS gradient centrifugation was used to isolate PBMCs from either whole blood or leukapheresis product. PBMCs were either cryopreserved at -140°C or used fresh in the expansion assay. The QIAamp Micro DNA Kit was used to extract genomic DNA from the CD4+ T cells.

Counted from cysteine to phenylalanine, this CDR3 has 14 amino acids. Only CDR3 DNA remains: 42 bases, in frame from the first base. CDR1 is given as SNHLY and CDR2 as FYNNEI, both from the germline V gene. A distance of 12 bases separates the germline ends of V and J, which lose 4 bases and 5 bases respectively. Library preparation employed the immunoSEQ multiplex PCR assay. On the authors' methods: During preprocessing, nonproductive sequences were removed, along with CDR3s that did not begin with C, did not end with F or W, or were shorter than 7 amino acids. The MANAFEST web app identified antigen-specific clonotypes based on expansion compared with the reference and other culture wells. To be counted as positive, a clone had to show significant expansion compared with the reference culture, at an FDR below 0.05, in 2 of 3 replicate wells. For a clone to be considered positive, significant expansion relative to all other tandem wells and an odds ratio above 5 were also required. CDR3 homology was quantified as pairwise Levenshtein distance, calculated with the stringdist R package after three terminal residues were trimmed from each end. The table comes from immuneACCESS by way of TCRdb, which keeps in-frame sequences with V and J called. Part of the clones is missing from these tables; in studies checked, under half for an unresolved V gene and the rest for unknown reasons. V, J and clone size are those of that table, while D and trimming were read from the DNA. Counted in this sample were 20,000 to 25,000 clones; more than 70% of them appeared once. Jointly, the top ten make up over 9% of the sample.

This clone has just a few counts. What antigen it recognizes has not been identified. No base quality information exists; no much larger clone differs at one position. Study-wide findings and limitations: In about 60% of donors, memory CD4+ clonotypes turned up that crossrecognized SARS-CoV-2 and at least one common cold coronavirus spike. Small numbers of patients and of tested TCRs limited the study. Pre-pandemic and post-infection samples were not both contributed by any donor, so tracing of the source of pre-existing responses was limited. Crossreactivity analysis was centred on spike protein, so crossreactivity against other viral proteins was not assessed. Crossreactive clones showed significantly weaker SARS-CoV-2-driven expansion than monoreactive clones, consistent with antigenic imprinting.

The V and J segments used are TRBV2 and TRBJ2-1; no D gene is confidently identified. The receptor comes from a human donor in good health. Sequencing used CD4+ T cells from PBMCs, cultured in vitro. For the CDR3, the sequence is CASSVSRANNEQFF. The base sequence is TGTGCCAGCAGTGTTTCTAGAGCTAACAATGAGCAGTTCTTC.